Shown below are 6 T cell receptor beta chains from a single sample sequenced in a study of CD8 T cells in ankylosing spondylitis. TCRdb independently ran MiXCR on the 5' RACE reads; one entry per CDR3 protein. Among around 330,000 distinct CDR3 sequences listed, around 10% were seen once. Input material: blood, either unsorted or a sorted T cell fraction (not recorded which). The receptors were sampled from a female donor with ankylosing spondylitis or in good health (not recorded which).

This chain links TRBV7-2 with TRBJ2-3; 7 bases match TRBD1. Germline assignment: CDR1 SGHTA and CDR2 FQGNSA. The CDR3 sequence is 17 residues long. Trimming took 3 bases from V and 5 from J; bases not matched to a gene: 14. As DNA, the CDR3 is TGTGCCAGCAGCTTCGACAGGGATCGTAGGGGCATAGATACGCAGTATTTT. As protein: CASSFDRDRRGIDTQYF.

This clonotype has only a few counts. The CDR3 protein is CASSPSDEQYF. The CDR3 nucleotides are TGTGCCAGCAGCCCCTCTGACGAGCAGTACTTC. The chain links TRBV12-3 or TRBV12-4 to TRBJ2-7; D gene ambiguous. The CDR3 has 11 residues. V was pared by 6 bases and J by 5 bases, with 8 bases between.

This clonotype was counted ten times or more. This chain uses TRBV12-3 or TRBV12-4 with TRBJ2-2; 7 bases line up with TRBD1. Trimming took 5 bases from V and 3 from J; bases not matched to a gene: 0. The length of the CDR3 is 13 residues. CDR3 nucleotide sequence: TGTGCCAGCAGTGGACAGGACACCGGGGAGCTGTTTTTT. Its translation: CASSGQDTGELFF.

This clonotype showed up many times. The CDR3 nucleotides read TGCAGTGCTAGAGATATACTAGCGGGAGGGCCACAGCTGTTTTTT. Translating gives CSARDILAGGPQLFF. The V and J genes are TRBV20-1 and TRBJ2-2; TRBD2 matches 13 bases. Germline assignment: CDR1 DFQATT and CDR2 SNEGSKA (reference sequence). The trim removed 0 bases at V and 12 bases at J, leaving 7 bases unmatched. The CDR3 consists of 15 residues.

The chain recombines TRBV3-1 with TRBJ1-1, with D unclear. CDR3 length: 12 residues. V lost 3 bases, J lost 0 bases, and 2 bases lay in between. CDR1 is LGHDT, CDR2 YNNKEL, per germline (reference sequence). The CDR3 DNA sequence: TGTGCCAGCAGCCATATGAACACTGAAGCTTTCTTT. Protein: CASSHMNTEAFF.

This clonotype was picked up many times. The CDR3 region is CASSLGSPRGADTQYF. The CDR3 DNA sequence: TGTGCCAGCAGCTTAGGGTCCCCTAGGGGGGCGGATACGCAGTATTTT. The chain couples TRBV7-2 to TRBJ2-3; D may match TRBD1 or TRBD2 (6 bases each). This CDR3 is built from 16 residues. V was pared by 1 base and J by 6 bases, with 17 bases between. Germline V gene lookup returns CDR1 SGHTA and CDR2 FQGNSA.